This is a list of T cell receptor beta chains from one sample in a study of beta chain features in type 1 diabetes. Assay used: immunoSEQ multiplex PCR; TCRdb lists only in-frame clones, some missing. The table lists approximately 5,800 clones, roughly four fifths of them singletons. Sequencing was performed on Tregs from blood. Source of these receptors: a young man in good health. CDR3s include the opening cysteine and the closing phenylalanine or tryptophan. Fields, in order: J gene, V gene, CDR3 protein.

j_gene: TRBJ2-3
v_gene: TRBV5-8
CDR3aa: CASSLFAGAEDTQYF

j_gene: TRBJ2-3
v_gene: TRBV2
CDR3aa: CASSDAGTRITDTQYF

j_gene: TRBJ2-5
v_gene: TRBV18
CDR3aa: CASSSTGEETQYF

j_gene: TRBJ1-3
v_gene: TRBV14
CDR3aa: CASRLRGSPGNTIYF

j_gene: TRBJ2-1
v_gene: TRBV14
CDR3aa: CASSQRPGQGSTEQFF

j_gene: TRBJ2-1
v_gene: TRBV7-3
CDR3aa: CASSSTGNGEQFF

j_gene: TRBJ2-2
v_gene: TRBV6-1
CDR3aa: CASHEGAANTGELFF

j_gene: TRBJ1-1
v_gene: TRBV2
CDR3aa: CASSDNERNTEAFF

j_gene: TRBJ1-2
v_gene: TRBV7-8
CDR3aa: CASSLRREGVMDYGYTF

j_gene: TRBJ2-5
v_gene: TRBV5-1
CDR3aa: CASSVGGTQETQYF

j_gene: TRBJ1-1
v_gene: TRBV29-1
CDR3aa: CSVGTGRTEAFF

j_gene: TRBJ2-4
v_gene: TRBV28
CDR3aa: CASSSGHQNIQYF

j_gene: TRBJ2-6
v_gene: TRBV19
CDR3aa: CASSPGEGTSGANVLTF

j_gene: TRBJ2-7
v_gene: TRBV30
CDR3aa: CAWSVGTPTPYEQYF

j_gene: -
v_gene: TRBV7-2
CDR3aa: CASSPERADYEQYF

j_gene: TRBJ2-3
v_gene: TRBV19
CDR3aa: CASKPSGGDTQYF

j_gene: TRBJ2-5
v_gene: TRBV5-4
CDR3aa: CASSQGLAQETQYF

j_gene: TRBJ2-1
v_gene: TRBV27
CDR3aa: CASSLGERGDNEQFF

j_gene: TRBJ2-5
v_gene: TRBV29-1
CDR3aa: CSVRLEARETQYF

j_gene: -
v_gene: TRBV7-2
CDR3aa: CASSMAGQGHEQYF

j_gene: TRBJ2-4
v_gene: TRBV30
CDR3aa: CAWQGLAKNIQYF

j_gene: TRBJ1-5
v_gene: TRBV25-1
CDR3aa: CASQGGLGNQPQHF

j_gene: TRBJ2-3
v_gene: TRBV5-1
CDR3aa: CASSLAGGIFADTQYF

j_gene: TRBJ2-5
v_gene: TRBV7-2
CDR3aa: CASSLIAGQETQYF

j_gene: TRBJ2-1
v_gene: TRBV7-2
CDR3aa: CASSSQGAGTGGDEQFF

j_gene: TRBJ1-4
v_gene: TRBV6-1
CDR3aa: CASRRGMEEKLFF

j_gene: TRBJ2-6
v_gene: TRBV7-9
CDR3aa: CASPDLANVLTF